This TCR beta chain was sequenced during a study of CD8 T cells in ankylosing spondylitis. Study results and limitations: Several of the motif variants were reported before in synovial fluid and blood from reactive arthritis. There was a TCR beta motif, made of several highly homologous variants, that appeared characteristic of ankylosing spondylitis blood. According to the report, clones linked to the disease were significantly enriched in matched synovial fluid samples taken from ankylosing spondylitis patients.

In germline, CDR1 is DFQATT, CDR2 SNEGSKA (reference sequence). Deletions cut 6 bases from V and 3 bases from J, with 12 bases between. The CDR3 loop spans 13 amino acids. Quantitative molecular-barcoded 5'-RACE generated the TCR beta libraries. TCRdb used MiXCR to reprocess the 5' RACE reads, holding one entry per CDR3 protein. Here the sample spans around 210,000 distinct CDR3 sequences, over 7% being singletons. Many counts were recorded for this clonotype. Its cognate antigen is unknown. Sequenced: blood, either unsorted or a sorted T cell fraction (not recorded which). The V call is TRBV20-1, the J call TRBJ1-5; D is unresolved. The TCR comes from a female donor with ankylosing spondylitis or in good health (not recorded which). In DNA, the CDR3 is TGCAGTGCAAGCCGGGAATTCAATCAGCCCCAGCATTTT. It is translated as CSASREFNQPQHF.